The 19 T cell receptor beta chains listed next were all sequenced from one sample in a study of cytomegalovirus exposure and HLA in healthy donors. PCR involved 60 Vbeta and 13 Jbeta primers. Assay: immunoSEQ multiplex PCR; the TCRdb copy retains only in-frame clones and omits some. Found here are 150,000 to 200,000 clones, around 75% of them singletons; the top ten hold 1.5% to 2%. Sequences were obtained from PBMCs. These receptors all come from a woman between 45 and 65 years old in good health and CMV-seronegative.

The gene calls are TRBV7-9 and TRBJ1-5; the D gene is possibly TRBD1 (6 bases). Germline V lookup: CDR1 SEHNR, CDR2 FQNEAQ (reference sequence). The CDR3 contains 15 residues. The V and J ends lost 2 bases and 4 bases respectively, with 12 bases between them. The CDR3 loop is CASSLNEGTNQPQHF. The DNA for the CDR3 is TGTGCCAGCAGCTTAAACGAGGGGACAAATCAGCCCCAGCATTTT.

This clone was observed once. The V and J genes are TRBV5-1 and TRBJ2-3, with D perhaps TRBD1 (6 bases). Between the trimmed V and J ends, which lost 1 base and 4 bases, there was a span of 10 bases. This CDR3 spans 14 amino acids. Per the germline V gene, CDR1 is SGHRS and CDR2 is YFSETQ. The CDR3 DNA is TGCGCCAGCAGCTTGTCCAGGGGCGCAGATACGCAGTATTTT. This codes for CASSLSRGADTQYF.

CDR3 nucleotides: TGTGCCAGCAGCCCGGACAGCGCCTATGGCTACACCTTC. Its translation: CASSPDSAYGYTF. The rearrangement joins TRBV7-2 to TRBJ1-2; possibly TRBD1 for D (6 bases). CDR1 and CDR2 (germline): SGHTA, FQGNSA. The length of the CDR3 is 13 residues. The V gene lost 5 bases and the J gene lost 4 bases, with 11 bases spanning the gap.

This chain connects TRBV7-2 to TRBJ1-3; weak D call: TRBD1 (5 bases). The V gene's germline CDR1 is SGHTA and CDR2 FQGNSA. Trimming left V 7 bases short and J 0 bases short, with 19 bases between. CDR3 size: 17 residues. The CDR3 is CASTIVGGGASGNTIYF. CDR3 in DNA: TGTGCCAGCACAATTGTTGGGGGAGGCGCCTCTGGAAACACCATATATTTT.

The rearrangement joins TRBV10-3 to TRBJ2-1; 11 bases fit TRBD2. The CDR3 covers 12 residues. The germline CDR1 and CDR2 sequences are ENHRY and SYGVKD. V shed 8 bases and J 10 bases; nucleotides not matched to a gene: 4. CDR3 DNA sequence: TGTGCCATCTCCGGGACTAGCGGCGAGCAGTTCTTC. It codes for CAISGTSGEQFF.

This clone showed up just a few times. This chain connects TRBV6-1 to TRBJ2-4, with 8 bases identical to TRBD2. Germline CDR1 is MNHNS and CDR2 is SASEGT. V was pared by 8 bases and J by 3 bases, with 9 bases of the junction left unmatched. CDR3 length: 15 amino acids. The CDR3 coding sequence is TGTGCCAGCCGGGCGGGGGGTGAGGTCAAAAACATTCAGTACTTC. The encoded protein is CASRAGGEVKNIQYF.

The gene calls are TRBV4-3 and TRBJ1-5, with 8 bases identical to TRBD1. V trimming: 1 base; J trimming: 7 bases; junction bases outside the gene matches: 3. The CDR3 covers 14 residues. CDR1 and CDR2 from the germline V gene are LGHNA and YSLEER. The CDR3 loop reads CASSQGQGAQPQHF. CDR3 coding DNA: TGCGCCAGCAGCCAAGGGCAGGGGGCCCAGCCCCAGCATTTT.

The chain uses TRBV7-2 and TRBJ1-1, with D unresolved. The V end lost 2 bases, the J end lost 5 bases, and 12 bases lay between the germline ends. The germline CDR1 and CDR2 sequences are SGHTA and FQGNSA. The CDR3 consists of 14 residues. The CDR3 DNA sequence: TGTGCCAGCAGCTTAAATATGAGGGCTACTGAAGCTTTCTTT. Translation: CASSLNMRATEAFF.

This chain uses TRBV29-1 with TRBJ1-1; 7 bases line up with TRBD1. This CDR3 is built from 13 residues. Trimming cost V 7 bases and J 3 bases; bases outside gene matches: 8. Germline V CDR1 and CDR2: SQVTM, ANQGSEA. CDR3 nucleotides: TGCAGCGGGGGAGGACAGGCCTACACTGAAGCTTTCTTT. Amino acid sequence: CSGGGQAYTEAFF. Based on the CDR3 plus reference TRBV29-1 and TRBJ1-1, the full variable domain is SAVISQKPSRDICQRGTSLTIQCQVDSQVTMMFWYRQQPGQSLTLIATANQGSEATYESGFVIDKFPISRPNLTFSTLTVSNMSPEDSSIYLCSGGGQAYTEAFFGQGTRLTVV.

This chain uses TRBV7-9 with TRBJ1-5; D remains ambiguous. Trimming shortened V by 5 bases and J by 3 bases, and 5 bases separated the two germline ends. The CDR3 is 12 residues long. In germline, CDR1 is SEHNR, CDR2 FQNEAQ (reference sequence). As DNA, the CDR3 is TGTGCCAGCAGCCGTTCCAATCAGCCCCAGCATTTT. Translated: CASSRSNQPQHF.

This clone was detected only once. The chain joins TRBV29-1 to TRBJ1-4; 9 bases map to TRBD1. CDR1 SQVTM and CDR2 ANQGSEA come from the germline V gene. V was clipped by 2 bases and J by 8 bases; unmatched bases: 6. This CDR3 is built from 14 residues. The CDR3, as DNA: TGCAGCGTTGAATCCCGGGACAGGGACGAAAAACTGTTTTTT. This codes for CSVESRDRDEKLFF.

The V and J genes are TRBV27 and TRBJ2-2; TRBD1 might be the D (5 bases). Trimming removed 8 bases from V and 10 bases from J, with 14 bases in between. The length of the CDR3 is 12 residues. Looked up from germline, CDR1 is MNHEY and CDR2 is SMNVEV (reference sequence). CDR3 bases: TGTGCCAGCCGGCAGGGCGGTAAGGAGCTGTTTTTT. It specifies CASRQGGKELFF.

The DNA for the CDR3 is TGCGCCAGCAGCTTAGGGACTTCCCTGGCGGATGGCTACACCTTC. Translating it yields CASSLGTSLADGYTF. This chain uses TRBV5-1 with TRBJ1-2; tentatively, D is TRBD1 (5 bases). The CDR3 has 15 residues. Germline V gene data show CDR1 as SGHRS and CDR2 as YFSETQ. V was clipped by 2 bases and J by 6 bases, with 17 bases between them.

This chain links TRBV5-1 with TRBJ2-1, with D perhaps matching TRBD1 (6 bases). The CDR3 length is 17 residues. The V end lost 0 bases, the J end lost 0 bases, and 13 bases lay between the germline ends. Per germline, CDR1 SGHRS and CDR2 YFSETQ. CDR3 coding DNA: TGCGCCAGCAGCTTGGTGTGGTCGGACAGCTCCTACAATGAGCAGTTCTTC. Encoded protein: CASSLVWSDSSYNEQFF.

A single count supports this clone. The chain combines TRBV25-1 with TRBJ1-1, with D possibly being TRBD1 (5 bases). Per germline, CDR1 MGHDK and CDR2 SYGVNS. Trimming removed 8 bases at V and 5 bases at J, with 21 bases between. The CDR3 has 15 amino acids. DNA of the CDR3: TGTGCCAGCGTGACCCGGTCGGGGGAAGGGACTGAAGCTTTCTTT. It translates to CASVTRSGEGTEAFF.

The chain combines TRBV27 with TRBJ2-3; 12 bases match TRBD1. The length of the CDR3 is 16 residues. Trimming at V came to 4 bases and at J to 7 bases, leaving 9 bases not matched to a gene. Germline CDR1 is MNHEY and CDR2 is SMNVEV (reference sequence). The CDR3 here is CASSSLGTGGKYTQYF. The DNA for the CDR3 is TGTGCCAGCAGTTCCCTCGGGACAGGGGGCAAGTATACGCAGTATTTT.

J is TRBJ2-5 and V is TRBV7-6, with 11 positions matching TRBD2. The CDR3 covers 19 residues. The germline V gene encodes CDR1 SGHVS and CDR2 FNYEAQ. V lost 5 bases, J lost 1 base, and 15 bases stayed unmatched. DNA of the CDR3: TGTGCCAGCAGCAAGGGACTAGCGGACTCTCCTCAGACCCAAGAGACCCAGTACTTC. Residues: CASSKGLADSPQTQETQYF.

This chain uses TRBV18 with TRBJ2-7; 7 nucleotides align to TRBD1. From germline, CDR1 is KGHSH and CDR2 LQKENI. The junction had 10 bases not matched to a gene; V was cut back by 2 bases and J by 0 bases. CDR3 size: 17 residues. CDR3 loop: CASSPVRTGHSSYEQYF. The CDR3 DNA reads as TGTGCCAGCTCACCAGTGCGGACAGGTCATAGCTCCTACGAGCAGTACTTC.

The chain carries TRBV4-3 and TRBJ2-1; D gene uncertain. Trimming pared 2 bases from V and 0 bases from J, leaving 14 bases between. CDR1 LGHNA and CDR2 YSLEER come from the germline V gene. The CDR3 is made up of 17 amino acids. The CDR3 nucleotides are TGCGCCAGCAGCCAAAGGATGACTCTTAGCTCCTACAATGAGCAGTTCTTC. Translation gives CASSQRMTLSSYNEQFF.